This T cell receptor beta chain was documented in a study of CD8 T cells in ankylosing spondylitis. Germline lookup yields CDR1 SGHDT and CDR2 YYEEEE. The V end lost 0 bases, the J end lost 1 base, and 1 base lay between the germline ends. There are 12 residues in the CDR3. This clonotype was counted ten times or more. Its matching antigen is unknown. Findings and caveats of the study: A TCR beta motif of 7 to 9 highly homologous variants seemed to mark ankylosing spondylitis blood.

TCRdb processed the 5' RACE reads anew with MiXCR; each CDR3 protein has one entry. The sample holds 150,000 to 250,000 distinct CDR3 sequences, about 13% seen once. The chain couples TRBV5-6 to TRBJ1-1; no reliable D call. The TCR comes from a male donor with ankylosing spondylitis or in good health (not recorded which). The sequencing sample was made of blood, either unsorted or a sorted T cell fraction (not recorded which). In nucleotides, the CDR3 is TGTGCCAGCAGCTTGGCGAACACTGAAGCTTTCTTT. Translated: CASSLANTEAFF.